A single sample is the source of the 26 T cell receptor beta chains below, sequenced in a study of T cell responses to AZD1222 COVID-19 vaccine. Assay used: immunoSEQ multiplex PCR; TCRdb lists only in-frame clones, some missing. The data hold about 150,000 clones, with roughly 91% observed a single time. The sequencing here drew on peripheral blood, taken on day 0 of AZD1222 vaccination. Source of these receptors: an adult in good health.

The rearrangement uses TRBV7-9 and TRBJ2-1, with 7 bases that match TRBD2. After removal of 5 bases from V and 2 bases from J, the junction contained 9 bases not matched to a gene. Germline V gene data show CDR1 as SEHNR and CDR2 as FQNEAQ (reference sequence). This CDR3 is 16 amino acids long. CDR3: CASSLSLAAAYNEQFF. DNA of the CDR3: TGTGCCAGCAGCCTCAGTCTAGCGGCTGCCTACAATGAGCAGTTCTTC. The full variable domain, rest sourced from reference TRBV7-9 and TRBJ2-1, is DTGVSQNPRHKITKRGQNVTFRCDPISEHNRLYWYRQTLGQGPEFLTYFQNEAQLEKSRLLSDRFSAERPKGSFSTLEIQRTEQGDSAMYLCASSLSLAAAYNEQFFGPGTRLTVL.

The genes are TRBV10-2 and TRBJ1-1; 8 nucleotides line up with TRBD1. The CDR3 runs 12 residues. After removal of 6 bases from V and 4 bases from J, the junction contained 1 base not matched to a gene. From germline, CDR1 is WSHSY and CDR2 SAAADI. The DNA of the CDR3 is TGCGCCAGCAGAACAGGGGGCACTGAAGCTTTCTTT. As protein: CASRTGGTEAFF.

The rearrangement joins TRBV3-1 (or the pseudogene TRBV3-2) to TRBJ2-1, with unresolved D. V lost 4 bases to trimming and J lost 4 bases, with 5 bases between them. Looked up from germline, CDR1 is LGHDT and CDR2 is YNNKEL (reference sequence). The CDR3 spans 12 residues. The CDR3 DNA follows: TGTGCCAGCAGCCCCTATTACAATGAGCAGTTCTTC. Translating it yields CASSPYYNEQFF.

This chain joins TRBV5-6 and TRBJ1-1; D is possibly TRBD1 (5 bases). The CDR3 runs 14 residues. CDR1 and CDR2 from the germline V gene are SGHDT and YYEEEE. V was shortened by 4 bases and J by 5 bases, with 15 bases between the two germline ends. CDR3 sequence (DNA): TGTGCCAGCAGCCGTCCAGGGTATGGAACTGAAGCTTTCTTT. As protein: CASSRPGYGTEAFF.

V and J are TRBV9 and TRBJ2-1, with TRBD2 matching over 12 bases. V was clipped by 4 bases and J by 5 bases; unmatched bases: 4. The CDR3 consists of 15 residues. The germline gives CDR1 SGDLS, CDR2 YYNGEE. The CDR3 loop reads CASSPRTSGNNEQFF. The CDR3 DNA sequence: TGTGCCAGCAGCCCCCGGACTAGCGGGAACAATGAGCAGTTCTTC.

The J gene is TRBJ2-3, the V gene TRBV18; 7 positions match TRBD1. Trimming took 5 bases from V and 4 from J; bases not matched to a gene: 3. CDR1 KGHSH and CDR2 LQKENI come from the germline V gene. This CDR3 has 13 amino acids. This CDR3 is CASSGQGADTQYF. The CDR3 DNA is TGTGCCAGCTCAGGCCAGGGGGCAGATACGCAGTATTTT.

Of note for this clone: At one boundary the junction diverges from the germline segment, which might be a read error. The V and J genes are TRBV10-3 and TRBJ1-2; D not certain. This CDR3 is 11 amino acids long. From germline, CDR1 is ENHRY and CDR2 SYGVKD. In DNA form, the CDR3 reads TGTGCCATCAGTGATGGCAGATTCATATATTTC. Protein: CAISDGRFIYF.

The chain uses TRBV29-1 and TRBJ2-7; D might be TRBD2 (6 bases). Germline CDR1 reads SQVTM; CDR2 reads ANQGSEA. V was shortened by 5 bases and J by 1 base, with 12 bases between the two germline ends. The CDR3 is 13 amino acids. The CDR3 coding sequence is TGCAGCGTTAAAGCGGGTTGGTCCTACGAGCAGTACTTC. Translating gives CSVKAGWSYEQYF.

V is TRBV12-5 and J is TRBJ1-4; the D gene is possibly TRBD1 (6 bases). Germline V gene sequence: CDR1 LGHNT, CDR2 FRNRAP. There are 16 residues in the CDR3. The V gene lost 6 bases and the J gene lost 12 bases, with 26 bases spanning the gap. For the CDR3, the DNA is TGTGCTAGTGGCTCTTGGGAGGTTGCAGGGGAGGGAGAACTGTTTTTT. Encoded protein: CASGSWEVAGEGELFF.

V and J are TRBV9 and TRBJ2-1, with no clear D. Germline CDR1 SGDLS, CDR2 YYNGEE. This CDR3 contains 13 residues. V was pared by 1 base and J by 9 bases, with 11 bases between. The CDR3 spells CASSVQVKGEQFF. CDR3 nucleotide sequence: TGTGCCAGCAGCGTACAGGTTAAGGGTGAGCAGTTCTTC.

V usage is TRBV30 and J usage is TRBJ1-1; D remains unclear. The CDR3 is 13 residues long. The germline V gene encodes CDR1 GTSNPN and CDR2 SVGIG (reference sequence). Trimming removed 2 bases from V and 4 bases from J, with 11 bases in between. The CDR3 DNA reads TGTGCCTGGAGTAAATCGGAGGGCACTGAAGCTTTCTTT. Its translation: CAWSKSEGTEAFF.

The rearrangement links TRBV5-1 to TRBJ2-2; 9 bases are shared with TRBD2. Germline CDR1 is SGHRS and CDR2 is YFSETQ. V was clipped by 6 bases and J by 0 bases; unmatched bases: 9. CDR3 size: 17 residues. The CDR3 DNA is TGCGCCAGCACCCTACCGAGCGGGGGGACGAACACCGGGGAGCTGTTTTTT. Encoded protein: CASTLPSGGTNTGELFF.

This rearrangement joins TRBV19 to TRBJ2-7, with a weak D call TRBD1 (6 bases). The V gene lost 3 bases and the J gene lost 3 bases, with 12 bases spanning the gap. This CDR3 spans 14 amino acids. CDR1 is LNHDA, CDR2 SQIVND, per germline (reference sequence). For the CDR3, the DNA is TGTGCCAGTAGTATGGGCAGGGACAACTACGAGCAGTACTTC. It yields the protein CASSMGRDNYEQYF.

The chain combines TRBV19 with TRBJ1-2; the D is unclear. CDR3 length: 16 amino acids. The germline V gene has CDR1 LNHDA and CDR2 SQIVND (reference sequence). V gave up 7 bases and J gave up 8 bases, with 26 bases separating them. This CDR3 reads CASKDLPGQVDKGYTF. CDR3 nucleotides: TGTGCCAGTAAGGACCTCCCAGGTCAGGTTGACAAAGGCTACACCTTC.

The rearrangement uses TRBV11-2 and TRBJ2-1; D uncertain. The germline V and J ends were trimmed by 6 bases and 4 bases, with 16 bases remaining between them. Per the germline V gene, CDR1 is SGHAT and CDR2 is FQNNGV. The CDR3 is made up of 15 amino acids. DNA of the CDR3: TGTGCCAGCAGACCTACCCCGGACGCATACAATGAGCAGTTCTTC. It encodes CASRPTPDAYNEQFF.

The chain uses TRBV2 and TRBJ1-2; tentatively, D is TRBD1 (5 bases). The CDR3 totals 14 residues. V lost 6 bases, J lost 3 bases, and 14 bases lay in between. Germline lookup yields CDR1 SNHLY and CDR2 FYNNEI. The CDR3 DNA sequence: TGTGCCAGCAGAGAGAGGGAAGGGGACTATGGCTACACCTTC. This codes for CASREREGDYGYTF.

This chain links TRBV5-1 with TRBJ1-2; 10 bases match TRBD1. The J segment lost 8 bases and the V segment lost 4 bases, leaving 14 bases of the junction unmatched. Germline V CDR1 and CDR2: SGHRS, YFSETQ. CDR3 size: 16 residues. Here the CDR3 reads CASSRLPGQGTGGYTF. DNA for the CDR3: TGCGCCAGCAGCCGCCTACCGGGACAGGGGACAGGGGGCTACACCTTC. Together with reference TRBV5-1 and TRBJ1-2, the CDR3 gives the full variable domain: KAGVTQTPRYLIKTRGQQVTLSCSPISGHRSVSWYQQTPGQGLQFLFEYFSETQRNKGNFPGRFSGRQFSNSRSEMNVSTLELGDSALYLCASSRLPGQGTGGYTFGSGTRLTVV.

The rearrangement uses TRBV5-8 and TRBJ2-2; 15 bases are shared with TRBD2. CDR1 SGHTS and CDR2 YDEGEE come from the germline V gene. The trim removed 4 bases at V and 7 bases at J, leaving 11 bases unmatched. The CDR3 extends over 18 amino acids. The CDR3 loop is CASSPAGLAGGPIGELFF. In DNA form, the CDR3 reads TGTGCCAGCAGCCCCGCCGGACTAGCGGGAGGGCCGATCGGGGAGCTGTTTTTT.

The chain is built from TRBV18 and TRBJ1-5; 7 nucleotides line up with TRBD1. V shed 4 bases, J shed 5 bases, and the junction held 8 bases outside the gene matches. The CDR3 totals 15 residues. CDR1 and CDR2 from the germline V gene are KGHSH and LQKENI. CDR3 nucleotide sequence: TGTGCCAGCTCACGGGGACAGTCACGGGATCAGCCCCAGCATTTT. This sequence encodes CASSRGQSRDQPQHF.

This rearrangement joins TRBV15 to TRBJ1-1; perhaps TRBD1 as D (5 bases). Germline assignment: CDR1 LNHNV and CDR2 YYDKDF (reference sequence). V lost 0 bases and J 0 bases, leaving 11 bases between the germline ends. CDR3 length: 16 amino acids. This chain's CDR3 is CATSRDFGAVNTEAFF. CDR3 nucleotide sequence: TGTGCCACCAGCAGAGATTTCGGGGCGGTGAACACTGAAGCTTTCTTT.

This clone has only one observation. For the CDR3, the DNA is TGTGCCAGCAGGGGCGGGGGGGCTACCTACGAGCAGTACTTC. Protein: CASRGGGATYEQYF. J is TRBJ2-7 and V is TRBV2; 9 bases are shared with TRBD2. Trimming cost V 6 bases and J 2 bases; bases outside gene matches: 5. Looked up from germline, CDR1 is SNHLY and CDR2 is FYNNEI. The CDR3 is 14 residues long.

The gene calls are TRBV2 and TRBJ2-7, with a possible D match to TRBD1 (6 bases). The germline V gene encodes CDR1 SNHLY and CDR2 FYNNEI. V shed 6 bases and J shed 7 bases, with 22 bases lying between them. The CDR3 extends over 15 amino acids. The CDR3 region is CASRETESTRGEQYF. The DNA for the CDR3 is TGTGCCAGCAGAGAAACAGAATCTACAAGGGGGGAGCAGTACTTC.

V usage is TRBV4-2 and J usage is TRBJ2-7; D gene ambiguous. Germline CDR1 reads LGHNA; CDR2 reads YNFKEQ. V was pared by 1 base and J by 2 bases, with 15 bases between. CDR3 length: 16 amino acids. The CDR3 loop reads CASSQALGLVPYEQYF. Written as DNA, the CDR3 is TGTGCCAGCAGCCAAGCCCTCGGTCTAGTCCCCTACGAGCAGTACTTC.

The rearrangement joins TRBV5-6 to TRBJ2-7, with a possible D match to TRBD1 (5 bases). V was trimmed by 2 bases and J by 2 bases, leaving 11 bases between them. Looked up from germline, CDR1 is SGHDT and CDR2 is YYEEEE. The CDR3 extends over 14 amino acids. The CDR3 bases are TGTGCCAGCAGCTTTCGAGACAGTGCCTACGAGCAGTACTTC. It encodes CASSFRDSAYEQYF.

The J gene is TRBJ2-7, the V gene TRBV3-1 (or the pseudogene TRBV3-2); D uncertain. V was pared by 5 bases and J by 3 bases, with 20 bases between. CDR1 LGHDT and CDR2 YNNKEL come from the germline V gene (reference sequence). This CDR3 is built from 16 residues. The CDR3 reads CASSYDLDGWNYEQYF. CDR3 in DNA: TGTGCCAGCAGCTACGATTTGGACGGATGGAACTACGAGCAGTACTTC.

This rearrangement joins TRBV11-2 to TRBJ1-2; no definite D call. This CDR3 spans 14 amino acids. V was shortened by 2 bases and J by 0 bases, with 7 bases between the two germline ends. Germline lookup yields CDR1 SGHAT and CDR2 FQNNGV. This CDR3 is CASSLRATNYGYTF. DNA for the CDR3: TGTGCCAGCAGCTTAAGGGCGACTAACTATGGCTACACCTTC.